The 17 T cell receptor beta chains below come from one sample, sequenced in a study of T-cell memory formation after mild COVID-19 (dated by TCRdb to the early 2020s). Library preparation was by 5' RACE. Sequencing took place on an Illumina NovaSeq 6000. The public reads were reprocessed in TCRdb via fastp at Q25 and MiXCR, keeping in-frame beta chains. Each entry merges the rows of one CDR3 protein and shows their most common DNA and genes. The sample table lists roughly 560,000 distinct CDR3 sequences, approximately 20% of them with a count of one. The top ten clones comprise roughly an eighth of the sample. The sample was PBMCs or a T cell subset sorted from them (not recorded which). The receptors were sampled from an adult woman who had mild COVID-19 (a few samples of this study predate the infection). The sample titles of this study are shuffled in the database, so cell type and time point are left out; the donor was told from shared clones.

The chain employs TRBV27 and TRBJ2-2, with D perhaps matching TRBD1 (5 bases). This CDR3 has 17 residues. V lost 10 bases and J 2 bases, leaving 23 bases between the germline ends. The germline V gene has CDR1 MNHEY and CDR2 SMNVEV (reference sequence). This chain's CDR3 is CATKKHDSQLNTGELFF. The DNA for the CDR3 is TGTGCCACCAAAAAACACGACAGCCAACTTAACACCGGGGAGCTGTTTTTT.

This chain links TRBV6-1 with TRBJ2-2; D call uncertain. This CDR3 region has 14 residues. Germline assignment: CDR1 MNHNS and CDR2 SASEGT. The V gene lost 6 bases and the J gene lost 3 bases, with 11 bases spanning the gap. CDR3 sequence reads: CASSPDGDTGELFF. As DNA, the CDR3 is TGTGCCAGCAGCCCGGACGGCGACACCGGGGAGCTGTTTTTT.

This clonotype was seen ten or more times. The chain uses TRBV7-3 and TRBJ2-1; a weak D match, TRBD2 (5 bases). The CDR3 contains 13 residues. The V gene lost 4 bases and the J gene lost 2 bases, with 6 bases spanning the gap. CDR1 SGHTA and CDR2 FQGTGA come from the germline V gene. For the CDR3, the DNA is TGTGCCAGCAGCTCCGGGACCTACAATGAGCAGTTCTTC. Its translation: CASSSGTYNEQFF.

The J gene is TRBJ2-1, the V gene TRBV2; D is uncertain. V was cut by 6 bases and J by 6 bases, with 21 bases left in between. The CDR3 covers 16 residues. Germline CDR1 reads SNHLY; CDR2 reads FYNNEI. The CDR3 bases are TGTGCCAGCAGCACCGGGCCCTCTTATCCGGGCAATGAGCAGTTCTTC. As protein: CASSTGPSYPGNEQFF. Full variable domain (outside the CDR3, taken from reference TRBV2 and TRBJ2-1): EPEVTQTPSHQVTQMGQEVILRCVPISNHLYFYWYRQILGQKVEFLVSFYNNEISEKSEIFDDQFSVERPDGSNFTLKIRSTKLEDSAMYFCASSTGPSYPGNEQFFGPGTRLTVL.

The genes are TRBV9 and TRBJ1-6; a possible D gene is TRBD1 (6 bases). The CDR3 runs 15 residues. Per the germline V gene, CDR1 is SGDLS and CDR2 is YYNGEE. V dropped 4 bases and J dropped 3 bases, with 11 bases sitting between them. CDR3 nucleotides: TGTGCCAGCAGCCGAGAAGGGGGCTATAATTCACCCCTCCACTTT. Translation: CASSREGGYNSPLHF.

This clonotype has a handful of counts. The V call is TRBV14, the J call TRBJ2-3, with 10 nucleotides matching TRBD2. The J segment lost 4 bases and the V segment lost 3 bases, leaving 7 bases of the junction unmatched. Germline V CDR1 and CDR2: SGHDN, FVKESK. CDR3 length: 16 amino acids. The CDR3, as DNA: TGTGCCAGCAGCCATCCTAGCGGGGGAGGGGCAGATACGCAGTATTTT. Translated, it gives CASSHPSGGGADTQYF.

V gene TRBV7-9 combines with J gene TRBJ2-6, with D perhaps being TRBD1 or TRBD2 (5 bases each). The CDR3 loop spans 16 amino acids. Germline V gene sequence: CDR1 SEHNR, CDR2 FQNEAQ (reference sequence). Trimming took off 5 bases at V and 4 bases at J, with 15 bases between the two ends. For the CDR3, the DNA is TGTGCCAGCAGCAGCGGCAGGGCGGAGGGGGCCAACGTCCTGACTTTC. Encoded protein: CASSSGRAEGANVLTF.

V gene TRBV18 combines with J gene TRBJ1-4; D is unresolved. CDR3 length: 15 residues. Germline CDR1 reads KGHSH; CDR2 reads LQKENI. V was trimmed by 1 base and J by 5 bases, leaving 11 bases between them. The CDR3 DNA reads as TGTGCCAGCTCACCACGGGAGGCGGTGAATGAAAAACTGTTTTTT. This sequence encodes CASSPREAVNEKLFF.

The CDR3 nucleotides read TGCAGTGCTGTCTTTGGGGGACCCGGCTACGAGCAGTACTTC. Translating gives CSAVFGGPGYEQYF. The genes are TRBV20-1 and TRBJ2-7, with D perhaps being TRBD1 or TRBD2 (5 bases each). The V gene lost 5 bases and the J gene lost 3 bases, with 17 bases spanning the gap. Germline assignment: CDR1 DFQATT and CDR2 SNEGSKA (reference sequence). This CDR3 is built from 14 residues.

This clonotype appeared once. The chain employs TRBV2 and TRBJ2-3, with D possibly being TRBD1 or TRBD2 (6 bases each). Germline V gives CDR1 SNHLY, CDR2 FYNNEI. CDR3 length equals 15 residues. The V gene lost 3 bases and the J gene lost 2 bases, with 12 bases spanning the gap. CDR3 coding DNA: TGTGCCAGCAGTGAGTCGGGGGCCGACACAGATACGCAGTATTTT. It codes for CASSESGADTDTQYF.

This clonotype has ten or more counts. V gene TRBV18 combines with J gene TRBJ1-4; the D is unclear. Germline V gene data show CDR1 as KGHSH and CDR2 as LQKENI. Trimming cost V 2 bases and J 0 bases, with 10 bases left between them. There are 16 residues in the CDR3. This CDR3 reads CASSPSRRTTNEKLFF. The CDR3 bases are TGTGCCAGCTCACCATCTCGACGGACAACTAATGAAAAACTGTTTTTT. Together with reference TRBV18 and TRBJ1-4, the CDR3 gives the full variable domain: NAGVMQNPRHLVRRRGQEARLRCSPMKGHSHVYWYRQLPEEGLKFMVYLQKENIIDESGMPKERFSAEFPKEGPSILRIQQVVRGDSAAYFCASSPSRRTTNEKLFFGSGTQLSVL.

The chain joins TRBV27 to TRBJ1-1; D is unresolved. Looked up from germline, CDR1 is MNHEY and CDR2 is SMNVEV (reference sequence). V lost 3 bases, J lost 4 bases, and 12 bases lay in between. The CDR3 totals 14 residues. The CDR3 DNA reads TGTGCCAGCAGTTTTTTAGGAGTGAGCACTGAAGCTTTCTTT. It specifies CASSFLGVSTEAFF.

The chain uses TRBV5-1 and TRBJ2-5; 7 bases are a match to TRBD2. The CDR3 contains 14 residues. The V gene's germline CDR1 is SGHRS and CDR2 YFSETQ. The trim removed 1 base at V and 1 base at J, leaving 1 base unmatched. CDR3 in DNA: TGCGCCAGCAGCTTGCTAGCGGCCCAAGAGACCCAGTACTTC. This sequence encodes CASSLLAAQETQYF.

In its sample, this clonotype was seen a few times. The CDR3 loop is CASSVNGLAETYEQYF. For the CDR3, the DNA is TGTGCCAGCAGCGTAAACGGACTAGCGGAGACCTACGAGCAGTACTTC. The rearrangement uses TRBV9 and TRBJ2-7; 10 nucleotides align to TRBD2. V shed 1 base and J 2 bases; nucleotides not matched to a gene: 6. Germline values: CDR1 SGDLS, CDR2 YYNGEE. This CDR3 spans 16 amino acids.

This chain connects TRBV20-1 to TRBJ2-7; 9 bases match TRBD1. After removal of 2 bases from V and 4 bases from J, the junction contained 12 bases not matched to a gene. Germline CDR1 and CDR2: DFQATT and SNEGSKA (reference sequence). The length of the CDR3 is 16 residues. CDR3 in amino acids: CSARSPGQGGWYEQYF. Written as DNA, the CDR3 is TGCAGTGCTAGATCCCCGGGACAGGGAGGGTGGTACGAGCAGTACTTC.

This clonotype was counted between two and nine times. The gene calls are TRBV21-1 and TRBJ2-5; TRBD1 is taken as the D call from the table, unchecked against the DNA. TRBV21-1 is marked as a pseudogene. The length of the CDR3 is 11 residues. This chain's CDR3 is CARRPRGTQYF. The CDR3 bases are TGTGCCAGGAGACCCCGGGGGACCCAGTACTTC.

The chain combines TRBV24-1 with TRBJ1-5; 8 positions agree with TRBD1. Unmatched junction bases numbered 3, after V lost 4 bases and J lost 2 bases. The CDR3 sequence is 15 residues long. CDR1 is KGHDR, CDR2 SFDVKD, per germline. DNA for the CDR3: TGTGCCACCAGTGAGACAGGGGTTGGCAATCAGCCCCAGCATTTT. It is translated as CATSETGVGNQPQHF.